The 18 T cell receptor beta chains in this list originate from one sample, sequenced in a study of T cells in Graves' hyperthyroidism and ophthalmopathy. From RNA transcripts, TCR beta CDR3 regions were amplified. HTBI primers drove first-round RT-PCR of the TCR CDR3. Each CDR3 protein is one row after TCRdb ran MiXCR on the multiplex PCR reads. Seen here are more than 500,000 distinct CDR3 sequences, 14% to 15% observed once, and the top ten hold 4.3%. The specimen was blood. These receptors all come from a woman in her forties with Graves' ophthalmopathy.

The V gene is TRBV18, the J gene TRBJ2-5, with D possibly matching TRBD2 (6 bases). Trimming cost V 2 bases and J 3 bases, with 10 bases left between them. CDR1 is KGHSH and CDR2 is LQKENI in the germline V gene. The CDR3 has 14 residues. This CDR3 reads CASSPMVAEETQYF. In DNA form, the CDR3 reads TGTGCCAGCTCACCAATGGTAGCGGAAGAGACCCAGTACTTC.

This clonotype was counted many times. The chain joins TRBV10-3 to TRBJ2-7; the match to TRBD2 covers 10 bases. The CDR3 extends over 16 amino acids. Germline V gives CDR1 ENHRY, CDR2 SYGVKD. Germline trimming cut 3 bases from V and 2 bases from J; bases unmatched to any gene: 7. The CDR3 DNA follows: TGTGCCATCAGTGATTTCTCCGGGACTAGCGCCTACGAGCAGTACTTC. Encoded protein: CAISDFSGTSAYEQYF.

Only a few counts were recorded for this clonotype. DNA of the CDR3: TGCAGCGTGGGGACAGACCGCTTAGCCAAAAACATTCAGTACTTC. Translation: CSVGTDRLAKNIQYF. This rearrangement joins TRBV29-1 to TRBJ2-4; 7 bases are shared with TRBD1. The germline V gene has CDR1 SQVTM and CDR2 ANQGSEA. This CDR3 region has 15 residues. Trimming removed 6 bases from V and 0 bases from J; junction bases left unmatched: 8.

The table lists this clonotype with many counts. The V and J genes are TRBV6-2 or TRBV6-3 and TRBJ2-7; 13 bases align to TRBD2. Trimming removed 2 bases from V and 1 base from J; junction bases left unmatched: 8. Germline lookup yields CDR1 MNHEY and CDR2 SVGEGT. The CDR3 contains 18 residues. The CDR3 spells CASSYPTSGRTNSYEQYF. In DNA, the CDR3 is TGTGCCAGCAGTTACCCGACTAGCGGGAGGACAAATTCCTACGAGCAGTACTTC.

At least ten counts were recorded for this clonotype. The chain links TRBV6-5 to TRBJ1-2; no definite D call. This CDR3 has 15 residues. In germline, CDR1 is MNHEY, CDR2 SVGAGI. Trimming removed 7 bases at V and 6 bases at J, with 21 bases between. The CDR3 sequence is CASNSLAGKEDGYTF. Written as DNA, the CDR3 is TGTGCCAGCAACTCCCTAGCGGGCAAGGAAGATGGCTACACCTTC.

This clonotype occurred many times. The chain has TRBV25-1 and TRBJ2-7; no reliable D call. Germline V CDR1 and CDR2: MGHDK, SYGVNS. The CDR3 is 15 residues long. The V gene lost 3 bases and the J gene lost 3 bases, with 15 bases spanning the gap. In nucleotides, the CDR3 is TGTGCCAGCAGTGATGAGGCCCCGAACGGCTACGAGCAGTACTTC. This encodes CASSDEAPNGYEQYF.

This clonotype was counted at least ten times. The chain is built from TRBV27 and TRBJ2-7; tentative D call: TRBD2 (7 bases). V was cut by 8 bases and J by 3 bases, with 14 bases left in between. The CDR3 contains 13 residues. Germline V gene sequence: CDR1 MNHEY, CDR2 SMNVEV (reference sequence). CDR3 nucleotide sequence: TGTGCCAGCGGGGGGGGCTCTAACTACGAGCAGTACTTC. As protein: CASGGGSNYEQYF.

In this sample, this clonotype turned up many times. The V and J genes are TRBV20-1 and TRBJ2-7; 12 positions agree with TRBD2. The CDR3 has 14 residues. The trim removed 3 bases at V and 7 bases at J, leaving 7 bases unmatched. Germline CDR1 and CDR2: DFQATT and SNEGSKA (reference sequence). Here the CDR3 DNA reads TGCAGTGCTAGGCCCCTAGCGGGAGGGAATGAGCAGTACTTC. Residues: CSARPLAGGNEQYF.

This clonotype has a count of ten or more. The rearrangement uses TRBV28 and TRBJ2-5; TRBD2 aligns across 10 bases. CDR3 length: 17 amino acids. V shed 5 bases, J shed 5 bases, and the junction held 14 bases outside the gene matches. The germline CDR1 and CDR2 sequences are MDHEN and SYDVKM. As DNA, the CDR3 is TGTGCCAGCAGTGCCCCTAGCGGGAGCCTCCGGGGGGAGACCCAGTACTTC. Protein: CASSAPSGSLRGETQYF.

This clonotype was counted ten times or more. This chain uses TRBV7-2 with TRBJ2-5; TRBD1 is a possible D gene (5 bases). The CDR3 extends over 13 amino acids. V was trimmed by 2 bases and J by 6 bases, leaving 10 bases between them. The germline CDR1 and CDR2 sequences are SGHTA and FQGNSA. CDR3 region: CASSLQGQQTQYF. The CDR3 nucleotides are TGTGCCAGCAGCTTACAGGGTCAACAGACCCAGTACTTC. Using reference TRBV7-2 and TRBJ2-5 for the parts outside the CDR3, the full variable domain is GAGVSQSPSNKVTEKGKDVELRCDPISGHTALYWYRQSLGQGLEFLIYFQGNSAPDKSGLPSDRFSAERTGGSVSTLTIQRTQQEDSAVYLCASSLQGQQTQYFGPGTRLLVL.

This clonotype has more than one count but fewer than ten. This chain links TRBV4-1 with TRBJ2-7; 11 bases line up with TRBD2. CDR3 length: 15 residues. V lost 3 bases to trimming and J lost 2 bases; unmatched junction nucleotides: 3. CDR1 is MGHRA and CDR2 is YSYEKL in the germline V gene. The CDR3 loop reads CASSHGTSGTYEQYF. The CDR3 nucleotides read TGCGCCAGCAGCCACGGGACTAGCGGAACCTACGAGCAGTACTTC.

This clonotype was observed many times. V is TRBV10-3 and J is TRBJ1-5, with 7 positions matching TRBD1. The CDR3 consists of 14 residues. Germline V lookup: CDR1 ENHRY, CDR2 SYGVKD. Losses at the gene ends were 3 bases for V and 4 bases for J; bases not matched to a gene: 3. CDR3: CAISESTGNQPQHF. CDR3 sequence (DNA): TGTGCCATCAGTGAATCGACAGGGAATCAGCCCCAGCATTTT.

This clonotype was picked up many times. The chain combines TRBV7-8 with TRBJ2-2, with 12 bases identical to TRBD2. The CDR3 extends over 16 amino acids. V was pared by 4 bases and J by 4 bases, with 4 bases of the junction left unmatched. The germline V gene has CDR1 SGHVS and CDR2 FQNEAQ. The CDR3 region is CASSWQTSGGTGELFF. The CDR3 DNA reads as TGTGCCAGCAGCTGGCAGACTAGCGGGGGCACCGGGGAGCTGTTTTTT.

This clonotype was seen at least ten times. The V and J genes are TRBV6-1 and TRBJ1-1; D is possibly TRBD1 (6 bases). CDR3 length: 15 amino acids. The V gene's germline CDR1 is MNHNS and CDR2 SASEGT. Trimming removed 3 bases from V and 0 bases from J, with 11 bases in between. For the CDR3, the DNA is TGTGCCAGCAGTGATCGGGCAGGGGTGAACACTGAAGCTTTCTTT. Translation: CASSDRAGVNTEAFF.

Points on this clonotype: A read error may account for a junction end that differs from germline. V is TRBV27 and J is TRBJ2-7; D unresolved. The germline V gene has CDR1 MNHEY and CDR2 SMNVEV (reference sequence). The length of the CDR3 is 14 residues. The CDR3 is CASSPRVNSYEQHF. The CDR3 DNA reads as TGTGCCAGCAGCCCACGGGTCAACTCCTACGAGCAGCACTTC.

This clonotype has a count of ten or more. The chain has TRBV24-1 and TRBJ2-5; 8 positions agree with TRBD1. The germline V gene encodes CDR1 KGHDR and CDR2 SFDVKD. The ends lost 4 bases at V and 5 bases at J; junction bases unmatched: 11. The CDR3 sequence is 16 residues long. CDR3 nucleotide sequence: TGTGCCACCAGTGACCCTCGGACAGGGTCAGGCGAGACCCAGTACTTC. Translating it yields CATSDPRTGSGETQYF.

The chain recombines TRBV7-8 with TRBJ2-7, with TRBD1 matching 10 bases. V was pared by 5 bases and J by 6 bases, with 7 bases of the junction left unmatched. CDR1 is SGHVS and CDR2 is FQNEAQ in the germline V gene. CDR3 length: 14 residues. This CDR3 reads CASSKRTGGSEQYF. The CDR3 coding sequence is TGTGCCAGCAGCAAACGGACAGGGGGTAGCGAGCAGTACTTC.

There are many counts of this clonotype. In DNA, the CDR3 is TGTGCCAGCAGTTTCATCAAGGCCATGAACACTGAAGCTTTCTTT. It is translated as CASSFIKAMNTEAFF. The chain recombines TRBV28 with TRBJ1-1; D ambiguous. The CDR3 length is 15 residues. V was cut by 3 bases and J by 0 bases, with 11 bases left in between. The V gene's germline CDR1 is MDHEN and CDR2 SYDVKM. Drawing the rest from reference TRBV28 and TRBJ1-1, the complete variable domain is DVKVTQSSRYLVKRTGEKVFLECVQDMDHENMFWYRQDPGLGLRLIYFSYDVKMKEKGDIPEGYSVSREKKERFSLILESASTNQTSMYLCASSFIKAMNTEAFFGQGTRLTVV.